This TCR beta chain was documented in a study of shared clonotypes between healthy human individuals. Study-wide background: In total, the donors were a couple of women and a few men aged 18 to 49.

Sorted subsets were amplified in replicate PCRs using 200 ng DNA, about 30,000 T cell genomes. The table came from immunoSEQ multiplex PCR; TCRdb's copy has only in-frame clones and leaves some out. Seen here are roughly 2,500,000 clones, 90% to 95% observed once, and the top ten hold around 0.37%. The CDR3 runs to 12 residues. The germline CDR1 and CDR2 sequences are LNHDA and SQIVND (reference sequence). V dropped 7 bases and J dropped 1 base, with 4 bases sitting between them. All the donors were Caucasian adults who lived in Nashville, Tennessee. The chain employs TRBV19 and TRBJ2-2, with D unclear. The TCR originated in a man younger than 30 in good health. Some clones in this sample may be carry-over from other donors' samples. The source material was naive CD4+ T cells from PBMCs. The subset: CD45RA+ positively selected. For the CDR3, the DNA is TGTGCCAGTAATGAGAACACCGGGGAGCTGTTTTTT. Translation gives CASNENTGELFF. The full variable domain, completed using reference TRBV19 and TRBJ2-2, is DGGITQSPKYLFRKEGQNVTLSCEQNLNHDAMYWYRQDPGQGLRLIYYSQIVNDFQKGDIAEGYSVSREKKESFPLTVTSAQKNPTAFYLCASNENTGELFFGEGSRLTVL.